The clone carrying this T cell receptor (beta chain) came up a few times. This entry comes from a study of T cells in tumors after PD-1 blockade. The overall study: Prior checkpoint blockade, systemic immunosuppressant use, or anti-cancer therapy within 4 weeks excluded patients.

Template: tumor biopsy or peripheral blood genomic DNA, 616-6,004 ng per sample. Data came from immunoSEQ multiplex PCR; TCRdb stores just in-frame clones and leaves some out. The sample yields about 47,000 clones, 75% to 85% seen once. V was clipped by 0 bases and J by 4 bases, with 15 bases between them. From germline, CDR1 is LGHDT and CDR2 YNNKEL (reference sequence). CDR3 length: 16 amino acids. Material: PBMCs, obtained before anti-PD-1 treatment. The chain joins TRBV3-1 (or the pseudogene TRBV3-2) to TRBJ1-2, with D possibly being TRBD1 (5 bases). This TCR was recovered from a human donor with basal cell carcinoma. The CDR3 reads CASSQDVSTGLYGYTF. CDR3 sequence (DNA): TGTGCCAGCAGCCAAGATGTGAGTACAGGCCTCTATGGCTACACCTTC.